These 24 T cell receptor beta chains share one sample of origin, sequenced in a study of shared clonotypes between healthy human individuals. Generated by immunoSEQ multiplex PCR, the TCRdb table keeps only in-frame clones and is missing some. The sample has approximately 2.4 million clones; approximately 96% are singletons. The specimen was naive CD4+ T cells sorted from blood. Subset defined: CD45RA+ positively selected. The receptors were gathered from a young man in good health.

The rearrangement uses TRBV9 and TRBJ1-6; the D is unclear. CDR1 and CDR2 from the germline V gene are SGDLS and YYNGEE. The V end was cut by 0 bases, the J end by 13 bases, with 5 bases between. The CDR3 spans 11 residues. The CDR3 spells CASSVDGPLHF. Here the CDR3 DNA reads TGTGCCAGCAGCGTAGACGGCCCCCTCCACTTT.

This chain uses TRBV9 with TRBJ2-1; D uncertain. Trimming shortened V by 4 bases and J by 9 bases, and 17 bases separated the two germline ends. The CDR3 has 14 residues. Germline loops: CDR1 SGDLS, CDR2 YYNGEE. The CDR3 here is CASSPSAGSIEQFF. Written as DNA, the CDR3 is TGTGCCAGCAGCCCCTCGGCAGGAAGTATTGAGCAGTTCTTC. The full variable domain, in which reference TRBV9 and TRBJ2-1 provide the parts outside the CDR3, is DSGVTQTPKHLITATGQRVTLRCSPRSGDLSVYWYQQSLDQGLQFLIQYYNGEERAKGNILERFSAQQFPDLHSELNLSSLELGDSALYFCASSPSAGSIEQFFGPGTRLTVL.

As regards this clone: The same CDR3 arises from other DNA sequences in this sample as well. V gene TRBV7-3 combines with J gene TRBJ2-2, with 8 bases lining up with TRBD1. The V segment lost 5 bases and the J segment 2 bases; nucleotides outside the gene matches: 4. The germline gives CDR1 SGHTA, CDR2 FQGTGA. The CDR3 runs to 15 residues. DNA of the CDR3: TGTGCCAGCAGCCCGGACAGGGTAAACACCGGGGAGCTGTTTTTT. Translated: CASSPDRVNTGELFF.

The chain couples TRBV5-6 to TRBJ1-4; possibly TRBD1 for D (5 bases). The CDR3 sequence is 14 residues long. With 5 bases removed from V and 10 bases from J, the gap between germline ends came to 18 bases. The V gene's germline CDR1 is SGHDT and CDR2 YYEEEE. This CDR3 is CASSEELGVGKLFF. Written as DNA, the CDR3 is TGTGCCAGCAGTGAGGAATTAGGGGTCGGAAAACTGTTTTTT.

The rearrangement joins TRBV28 to TRBJ2-7, with TRBD1 identical over 7 bases. Germline V lookup: CDR1 MDHEN, CDR2 SYDVKM. After removal of 6 bases from V and 3 bases from J, the junction contained 11 bases not matched to a gene. CDR3 length: 15 amino acids. The CDR3 DNA sequence: TGTGCCAGCAGCTCGACAGGGAAGGGGCACTACGAGCAGTACTTC. This codes for CASSSTGKGHYEQYF. The full variable domain, completed using reference TRBV28 and TRBJ2-7, is DVKVTQSSRYLVKRTGEKVFLECVQDMDHENMFWYRQDPGLGLRLIYFSYDVKMKEKGDIPEGYSVSREKKERFSLILESASTNQTSMYLCASSSTGKGHYEQYFGPGTRLTVT.

This clone was counted once. The rearrangement links TRBV9 to TRBJ1-1, with D possibly being TRBD1 (5 bases). The CDR3 contains 17 residues. Germline V gene lookup returns CDR1 SGDLS and CDR2 YYNGEE. V dropped 1 base and J dropped 7 bases, with 23 bases sitting between them. The chain's CDR3 is CASSVRSSMGRGDEAFF. Here the CDR3 DNA reads TGTGCCAGCAGCGTACGTTCGAGTATGGGGCGAGGGGATGAAGCTTTCTTT. The variable domain in full, completed from reference TRBV9 and TRBJ1-1, reads DSGVTQTPKHLITATGQRVTLRCSPRSGDLSVYWYQQSLDQGLQFLIQYYNGEERAKGNILERFSAQQFPDLHSELNLSSLELGDSALYFCASSVRSSMGRGDEAFFGQGTRLTVV.

The rearrangement joins TRBV2 to TRBJ1-4; 10 nucleotides align to TRBD1. CDR1 is SNHLY and CDR2 is FYNNEI in the germline V gene. V lost 7 bases and J lost 8; bases outside the gene matches: 7. This CDR3 comprises 14 residues. CDR3: CASIAGTGAEKLFF. CDR3 sequence (DNA): TGTGCCAGCATCGCGGGGACAGGGGCGGAAAAACTGTTTTTT.

The J gene is TRBJ2-3, the V gene TRBV6-5; a possible D gene is TRBD2 (5 bases). The CDR3 loop spans 14 amino acids. The germline CDR1 and CDR2 sequences are MNHEY and SVGAGI. The V and J ends lost 2 bases and 2 bases respectively, with 8 bases between them. The CDR3 bases are TGTGCCAGCAGTTACCGGACTTACACAGATACGCAGTATTTT. Protein: CASSYRTYTDTQYF.

The chain links TRBV30 to TRBJ2-5; D is ambiguous. The CDR3 totals 13 residues. Trimming took 4 bases from V and 1 from J, leaving 10 bases between them. CDR1 and CDR2 (germline): GTSNPN, SVGIG (reference sequence). The CDR3 sequence is CAWTTLTQETQYF. The CDR3 DNA follows: TGTGCCTGGACTACCCTCACCCAAGAGACCCAGTACTTC.

This clone was seen a single time. The chain uses TRBV30 and TRBJ2-7, with TRBD1 as a possible D gene (6 bases). The CDR3 spans 13 residues. The germline V gene encodes CDR1 GTSNPN and CDR2 SVGIG (reference sequence). Between the trimmed V and J ends, which lost 2 bases and 3 bases, there was a span of 11 bases. DNA for the CDR3: TGTGCCTGGAGTTTGGGGGCCAGCTACGAGCAGTACTTC. This gives the protein CAWSLGASYEQYF.

J is TRBJ2-2 and V is TRBV2; D possibly matches TRBD1 or TRBD2 (5 bases each). V shed 6 bases and J shed 0 bases, with 11 bases lying between them. CDR3 length: 15 amino acids. Per the germline V gene, CDR1 is SNHLY and CDR2 is FYNNEI. CDR3 region: CASRGDGPNTGELFF. The CDR3 DNA reads TGTGCCAGCAGGGGGGACGGCCCGAACACCGGGGAGCTGTTTTTT.

The J gene is TRBJ1-6, the V gene TRBV28; 10 nucleotides match TRBD1. In germline, CDR1 is MDHEN, CDR2 SYDVKM. Trimming removed 7 bases from V and 8 bases from J; junction bases left unmatched: 14. The CDR3 is 17 residues long. The CDR3 protein is CASKVLGTGTGDSPLHF. Here the CDR3 DNA reads TGTGCCAGCAAAGTTTTGGGTACCGGGACAGGGGATTCACCCCTCCACTTT.

Concerning this clone: The same CDR3 is also encoded by other DNA sequences in this sample. The chain combines TRBV18 with TRBJ2-5, with D uncertain. V was shortened by 5 bases and J by 5 bases, with 3 bases between the two germline ends. Germline V gene lookup returns CDR1 KGHSH and CDR2 LQKENI. This CDR3 has 10 amino acids. The CDR3 sequence is CASSAETQYF. In nucleotides, the CDR3 is TGTGCCAGCTCAGCGGAGACCCAGTACTTC.

J is TRBJ2-3 and V is TRBV6-1; TRBD1 matches at 10 bases. This CDR3 contains 13 residues. Per the germline V gene, CDR1 is MNHNS and CDR2 is SASEGT. Unmatched junction bases numbered 3, after V lost 6 bases and J lost 6 bases. The CDR3 region has the DNA TGTGCCAGCAGAAGACAGGGGGCGGATACGCAGTATTTT. It yields the protein CASRRQGADTQYF.

Worth noting for this clone: Additional DNA sequences in this sample encode the identical CDR3. The V and J genes are TRBV18 and TRBJ2-7; D gene ambiguous. CDR1 is KGHSH and CDR2 is LQKENI in the germline V gene. The CDR3 is 13 amino acids. Trimming took off 3 bases at V and 3 bases at J, with 9 bases between the two ends. The CDR3 coding sequence is TGTGCCAGCTCACCCCCCAGCCGCTACGAGCAGTACTTC. Translation: CASSPPSRYEQYF.

On this clone: The DNA is omitted, as the CDR3 cannot be located on it reliably, and the CDR3 follows TCRdb's listing. The CDR3 sequence: CASWVGGGAAFF. The chain carries TRBV27 and TRBJ2-1; the table's D call, TRBD2, was not checked against the DNA. The germline V gene has CDR1 MNHEY and CDR2 SMNVEV (reference sequence). With termini counted, the CDR3 has 12 amino acids.

V gene TRBV5-1 combines with J gene TRBJ2-3; D ambiguous. The CDR3 extends over 16 amino acids. Per the germline V gene, CDR1 is SGHRS and CDR2 is YFSETQ. The germline V and J ends were trimmed by 0 bases and 0 bases, with 11 bases remaining between them. The CDR3 protein is CASSLEVVSSTDTQYF. CDR3 sequence (DNA): TGCGCCAGCAGCTTGGAAGTGGTCAGTAGCACAGATACGCAGTATTTT.

Regarding this clone: This CDR3 is also generated by other DNA sequences in the sample. The chain recombines TRBV6-6 with TRBJ2-2; no definite D call. V was trimmed by 6 bases and J by 8 bases, leaving 10 bases between them. Per the germline V gene, CDR1 is MNHNY and CDR2 is SVGAGI (reference sequence). This CDR3 comprises 12 residues. In DNA form, the CDR3 reads TGTGCCAGCAGCTACACGGGTGGGGAGCTGTTTTTT. Protein: CASSYTGGELFF.

J is TRBJ1-2 and V is TRBV6-6; D remains unclear. Trimming took 4 bases from V and 1 from J, leaving 1 base between them. The CDR3 runs to 11 residues. Germline lookup yields CDR1 MNHNY and CDR2 SVGAGI (reference sequence). The CDR3 DNA is TGTGCCAGCAGTTTTAACTATGGCTACACCTTC. It is translated as CASSFNYGYTF.

With regard to this clone: Other DNA sequences from this sample encode an identical CDR3 as well. The chain joins TRBV5-1 to TRBJ1-2; possibly TRBD1 for D (5 bases). CDR3 size: 13 residues. Per the germline V gene, CDR1 is SGHRS and CDR2 is YFSETQ. V was clipped by 2 bases and J by 4 bases, with 9 bases between them. The CDR3 here is CASSLGAAYGYTF. CDR3 DNA: TGCGCCAGCAGCTTAGGGGCGGCCTATGGCTACACCTTC.

This rearrangement joins TRBV4-3 to TRBJ1-1; D gene ambiguous. V lost 8 bases and J 0 bases, leaving 16 bases between the germline ends. From germline, CDR1 is LGHNA and CDR2 YSLEER. The CDR3 contains 15 residues. The CDR3 region is CASALYSTMNTEAFF. In DNA, the CDR3 is TGCGCCAGCGCCCTCTACTCGACCATGAACACTGAAGCTTTCTTT.

This clone has only one observation. The chain combines TRBV10-1 with TRBJ2-1; D not resolved. From germline, CDR1 is WNHNN and CDR2 SYGVQD (reference sequence). The V end was cut by 6 bases, the J end by 1 base, with 13 bases between. The CDR3 consists of 15 residues. CDR3 amino acids: CASSMEIGSYNEQFF. The CDR3 DNA sequence: TGCGCCAGCAGCATGGAGATAGGGTCCTACAATGAGCAGTTCTTC.

CDR3 in DNA: TGTGCCAGCAGTGCCTTTCAGGGGGCCTCTGGAAACACCATATATTTT. Protein: CASSAFQGASGNTIYF. The gene calls are TRBV2 and TRBJ1-3; TRBD1 aligns across 8 bases. The CDR3 spans 16 residues. Looked up from germline, CDR1 is SNHLY and CDR2 is FYNNEI. Unmatched junction bases numbered 5, after V lost 4 bases and J lost 0 bases.

This clone appeared once. The V call is TRBV7-8, the J call TRBJ2-4; 16 bases are a match to TRBD2. CDR3 length: 20 residues. Germline values: CDR1 SGHVS, CDR2 FQNEAQ. The V segment lost 1 base and the J segment 0 bases; nucleotides outside the gene matches: 6. The CDR3 sequence is CASSLEGTSGRAIAKNIQYF. CDR3 bases: TGTGCCAGCAGCTTAGAGGGGACTAGCGGGAGGGCGATAGCCAAAAACATTCAGTACTTC.